The clone carrying this T cell receptor beta chain occurred a few times. Antigen: not known. This sample was included in a study of T cells in Graves' hyperthyroidism and ophthalmopathy. V shed 2 bases and J shed 3 bases, with 9 bases lying between them. Per the germline V gene, CDR1 is MNHEY and CDR2 is SVGAGI. This CDR3 spans 14 amino acids. Uncontrolled infection, other autoimmune disease, pregnancy or lactation excluded patients. Study-level points and caveats: A median roughly 6.6 months before onset, the model predicted ophthalmopathy.

RNA transcripts served as the template for amplifying TCR beta CDR3 regions. The HTBI primer set was used in a first-round RT-PCR of the TCR CDR3. TCRdb re-called the multiplex PCR reads through MiXCR, storing one row per CDR3 protein. The sample has around 400,000 distinct CDR3 sequences; roughly 13% are singletons. This clonotype originated in a woman under 30 with Graves' hyperthyroidism. Sequencing input: blood. The chain couples TRBV6-5 to TRBJ2-3; weak D call: TRBD2 (6 bases). As DNA, the CDR3 is TGTGCCAGCAGTTACGGGGGGTTGACAGATACGCAGTATTTT. The encoded protein is CASSYGGLTDTQYF.